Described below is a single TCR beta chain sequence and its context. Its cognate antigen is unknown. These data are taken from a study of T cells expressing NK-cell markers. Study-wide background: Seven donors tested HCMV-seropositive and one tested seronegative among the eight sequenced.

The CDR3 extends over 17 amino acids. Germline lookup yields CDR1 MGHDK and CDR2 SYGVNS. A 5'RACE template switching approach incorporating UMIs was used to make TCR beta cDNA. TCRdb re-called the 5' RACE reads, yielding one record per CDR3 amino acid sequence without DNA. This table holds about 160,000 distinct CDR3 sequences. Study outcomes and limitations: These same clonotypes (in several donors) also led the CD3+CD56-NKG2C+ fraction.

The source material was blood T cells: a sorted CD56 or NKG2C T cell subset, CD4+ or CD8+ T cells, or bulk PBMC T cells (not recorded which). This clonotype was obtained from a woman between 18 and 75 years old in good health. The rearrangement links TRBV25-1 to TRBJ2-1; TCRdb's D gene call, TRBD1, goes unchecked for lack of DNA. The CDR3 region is CASSEVRGTGQMNEQFF.